The sequence of this TCR beta chain was determined in a study of blood T cell repertoires in COVID-19. The overall study: The United States, Italy and Spain provided the acute and convalescent COVID-19 samples. The cDNA or gDNA used as material had been derived from T cells, B-cell-depleted T cells, or PBMCs.

How the authors handled the data: Estimates of nucleated cell counts were drawn from the amplification of reference gene primers. The protocol was immunoSEQ multiplex PCR, while the TCRdb copy is restricted to in-frame clones and leaves out a portion. The DNA gave D and trimming, while V, J and clone size come from that table. The sample consists of 130,000 or so clones, about 87% of them appearing once. After removal of 10 bases from V and 4 bases from J, the junction contained 2 bases not matched to a gene. The V gene's germline CDR1 is ENHRY and CDR2 SYGVKD. This CDR3 is built from 12 residues. Material for sequencing was peripheral blood. The clonotype was recovered from a middle-aged man with active COVID-19. The V and J genes are TRBV10-3 and TRBJ1-5, with 9 bases fitting TRBD1. The CDR3 region is CATGTGNQPQHF. The CDR3 DNA sequence: TGTGCCACAGGGACAGGGAATCAGCCCCAGCATTTT.